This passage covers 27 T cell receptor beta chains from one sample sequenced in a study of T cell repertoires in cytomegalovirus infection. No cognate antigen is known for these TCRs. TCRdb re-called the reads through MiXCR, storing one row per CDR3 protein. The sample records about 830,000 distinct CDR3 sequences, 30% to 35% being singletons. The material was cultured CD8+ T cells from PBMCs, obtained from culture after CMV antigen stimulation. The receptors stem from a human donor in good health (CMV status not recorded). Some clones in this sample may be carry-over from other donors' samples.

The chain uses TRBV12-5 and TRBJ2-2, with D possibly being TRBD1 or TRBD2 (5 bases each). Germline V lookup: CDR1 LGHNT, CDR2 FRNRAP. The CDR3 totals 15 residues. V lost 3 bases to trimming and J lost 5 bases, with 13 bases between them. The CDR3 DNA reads TGTGCTAGTGGTTTACCGGGGACCCGGACCGGGGAGCTGTTTTTT. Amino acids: CASGLPGTRTGELFF.

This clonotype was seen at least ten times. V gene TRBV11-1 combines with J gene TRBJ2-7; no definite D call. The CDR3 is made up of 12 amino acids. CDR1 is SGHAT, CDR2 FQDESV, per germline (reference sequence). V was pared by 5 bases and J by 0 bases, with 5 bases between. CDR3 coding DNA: TGTGCCAGCAGCAAAAACTCCTACGAGCAGTACTTC. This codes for CASSKNSYEQYF.

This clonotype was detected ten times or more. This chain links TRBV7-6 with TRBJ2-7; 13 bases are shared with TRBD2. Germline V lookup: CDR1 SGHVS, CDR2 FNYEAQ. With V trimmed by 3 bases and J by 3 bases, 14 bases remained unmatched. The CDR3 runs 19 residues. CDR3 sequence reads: CASSFDLGSGTSGVYEQYF. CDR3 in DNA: TGTGCCAGCAGCTTCGACCTCGGTAGCGGGACTAGCGGGGTCTACGAGCAGTACTTC.

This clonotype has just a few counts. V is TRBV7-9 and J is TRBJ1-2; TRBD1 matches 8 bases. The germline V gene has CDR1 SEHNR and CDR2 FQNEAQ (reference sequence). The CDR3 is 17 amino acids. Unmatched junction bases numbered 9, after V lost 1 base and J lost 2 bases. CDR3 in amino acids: CASSLVGDRKPNYGYTF. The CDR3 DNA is TGTGCCAGCAGCTTAGTCGGGGACAGGAAACCAAACTATGGCTACACCTTC.

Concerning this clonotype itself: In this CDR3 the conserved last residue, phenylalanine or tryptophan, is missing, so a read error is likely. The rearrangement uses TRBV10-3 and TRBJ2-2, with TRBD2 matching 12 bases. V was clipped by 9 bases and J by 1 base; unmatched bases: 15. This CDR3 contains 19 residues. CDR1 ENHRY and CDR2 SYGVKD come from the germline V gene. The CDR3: CAIILRASGGAVNTGELFL. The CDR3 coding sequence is TGTGCCATAATTCTAAGGGCTAGCGGGGGGGCCGTGAACACCGGGGAGCTGTTTCTT.

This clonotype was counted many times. CDR3 sequence reads: CASSYGGAGNTIYF. Written as DNA, the CDR3 is TGTGCCAGCAGTTATGGGGGAGCTGGAAACACCATATATTTT. The gene calls are TRBV6-2 or TRBV6-3 and TRBJ1-3, with D possibly TRBD1 on 5 matching bases. V lost 3 bases and J lost 2, with 8 bases in between. In germline, CDR1 is MNHEY, CDR2 SVGEGT. The length of the CDR3 is 14 residues.

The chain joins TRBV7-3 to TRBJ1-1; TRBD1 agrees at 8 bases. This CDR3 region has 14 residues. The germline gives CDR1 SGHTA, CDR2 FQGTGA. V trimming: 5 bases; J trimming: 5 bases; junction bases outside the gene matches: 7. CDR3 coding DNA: TGTGCCAGCAGCCCAGGGGGCGGGTGGACTGAAGCTTTCTTT. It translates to CASSPGGGWTEAFF.

In DNA, the CDR3 is TGTGCCATCAGTGATCCCGGGACAGGACAAGAGACCCAGTACTTC. Translating gives CAISDPGTGQETQYF. The V and J genes are TRBV10-3 and TRBJ2-5, with TRBD1 identical over 8 bases. J gave up 2 bases and V 3 bases, and 5 bases lay outside the gene matches. Germline V lookup: CDR1 ENHRY, CDR2 SYGVKD. The CDR3 sequence is 15 residues long.

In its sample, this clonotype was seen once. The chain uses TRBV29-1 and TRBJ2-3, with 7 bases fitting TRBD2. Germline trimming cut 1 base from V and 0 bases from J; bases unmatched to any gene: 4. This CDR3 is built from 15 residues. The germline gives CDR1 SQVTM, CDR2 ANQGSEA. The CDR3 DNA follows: TGCAGCGTTGAAGGGCGGGGGACTAGCACAGATACGCAGTATTTT. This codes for CSVEGRGTSTDTQYF.

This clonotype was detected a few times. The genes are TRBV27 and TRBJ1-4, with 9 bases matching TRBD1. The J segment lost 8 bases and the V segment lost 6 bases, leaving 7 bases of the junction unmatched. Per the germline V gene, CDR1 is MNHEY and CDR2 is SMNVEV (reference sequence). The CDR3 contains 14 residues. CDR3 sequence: CASSTTGGIEKLFF. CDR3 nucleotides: TGTGCCAGCAGCACGACAGGGGGGATAGAAAAACTGTTTTTT.

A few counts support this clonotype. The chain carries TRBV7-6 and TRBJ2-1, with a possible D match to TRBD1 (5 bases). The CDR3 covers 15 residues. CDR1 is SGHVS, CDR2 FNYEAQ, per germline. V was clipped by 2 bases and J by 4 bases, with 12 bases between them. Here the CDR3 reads CASSLLEGVYNEQFF. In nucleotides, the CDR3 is TGTGCCAGCAGCTTACTAGAAGGGGTTTACAATGAGCAGTTCTTC.

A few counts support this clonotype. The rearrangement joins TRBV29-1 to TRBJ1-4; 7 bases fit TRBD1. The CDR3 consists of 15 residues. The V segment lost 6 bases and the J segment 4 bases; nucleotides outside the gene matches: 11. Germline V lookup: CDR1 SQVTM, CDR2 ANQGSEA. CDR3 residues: CSVTLRQGINEKLFF. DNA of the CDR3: TGCAGCGTCACCCTAAGACAGGGAATTAATGAAAAACTGTTTTTT.

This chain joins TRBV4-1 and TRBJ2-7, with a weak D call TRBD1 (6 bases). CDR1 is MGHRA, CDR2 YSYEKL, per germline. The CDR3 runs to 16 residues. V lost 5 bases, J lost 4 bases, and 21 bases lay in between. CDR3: CASSTSEKGGRYEQYF. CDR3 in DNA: TGCGCCAGCAGCACGAGCGAAAAAGGGGGTCGGTACGAGCAGTACTTC.

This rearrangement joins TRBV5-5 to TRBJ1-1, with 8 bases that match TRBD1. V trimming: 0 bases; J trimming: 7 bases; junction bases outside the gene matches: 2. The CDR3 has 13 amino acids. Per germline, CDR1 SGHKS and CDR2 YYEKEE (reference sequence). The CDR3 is CASSLGQGIEAFF. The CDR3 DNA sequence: TGTGCCAGCAGCTTGGGACAGGGGATTGAAGCTTTCTTT.

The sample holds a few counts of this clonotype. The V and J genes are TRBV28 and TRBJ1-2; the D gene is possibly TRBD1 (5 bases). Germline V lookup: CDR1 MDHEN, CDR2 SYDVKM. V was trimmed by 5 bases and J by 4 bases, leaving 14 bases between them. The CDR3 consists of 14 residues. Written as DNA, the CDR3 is TGTGCCAGCAGTCTCAGGGTGCAGAGCTATGGCTACACCTTC. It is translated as CASSLRVQSYGYTF.

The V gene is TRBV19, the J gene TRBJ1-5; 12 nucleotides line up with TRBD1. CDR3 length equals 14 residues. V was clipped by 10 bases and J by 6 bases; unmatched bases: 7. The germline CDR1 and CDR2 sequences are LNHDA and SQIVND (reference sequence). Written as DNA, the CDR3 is TGTGCCACCGGGGGACAGGGGGCCCGTCAGCCCCAGCATTTT. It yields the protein CATGGQGARQPQHF.

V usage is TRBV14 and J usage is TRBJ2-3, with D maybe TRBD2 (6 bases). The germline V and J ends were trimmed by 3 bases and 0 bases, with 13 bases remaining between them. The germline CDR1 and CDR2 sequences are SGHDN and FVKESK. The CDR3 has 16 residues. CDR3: CASSHRRTTSTDTQYF. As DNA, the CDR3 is TGTGCCAGCAGCCATAGGAGGACTACTAGCACAGATACGCAGTATTTT.

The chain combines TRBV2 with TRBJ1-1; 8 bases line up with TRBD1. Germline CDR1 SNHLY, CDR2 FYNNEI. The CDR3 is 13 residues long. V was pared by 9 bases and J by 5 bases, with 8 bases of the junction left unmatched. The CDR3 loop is CARIETGVTEAFF. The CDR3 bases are TGTGCCAGAATCGAGACAGGGGTGACTGAAGCTTTCTTT.

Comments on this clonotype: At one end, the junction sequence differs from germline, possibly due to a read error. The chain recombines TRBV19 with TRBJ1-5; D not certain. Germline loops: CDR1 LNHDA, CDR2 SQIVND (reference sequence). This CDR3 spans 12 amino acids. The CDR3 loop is CATHVGNQPQNF. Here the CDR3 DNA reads TGTGCCACCCATGTCGGCAATCAGCCCCAGAATTTT.

The CDR3 protein is CATSDPRGGPEQFF. CDR3 DNA: TGTGCCACCAGTGATCCTCGGGGGGGGCCTGAGCAGTTCTTC. The chain recombines TRBV24-1 with TRBJ2-1; 8 nucleotides match TRBD2. Germline V gives CDR1 KGHDR, CDR2 SFDVKD. This CDR3 comprises 14 residues. Trimming cost V 3 bases and J 9 bases; bases outside gene matches: 6.

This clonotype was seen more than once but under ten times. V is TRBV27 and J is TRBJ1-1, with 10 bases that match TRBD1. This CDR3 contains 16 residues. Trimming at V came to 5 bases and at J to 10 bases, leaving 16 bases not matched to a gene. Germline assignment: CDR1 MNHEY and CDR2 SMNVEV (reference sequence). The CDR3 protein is CASSRYRDRGDGGAFF. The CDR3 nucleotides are TGTGCCAGCAGTAGATACCGGGACAGGGGCGATGGGGGAGCTTTCTTT.

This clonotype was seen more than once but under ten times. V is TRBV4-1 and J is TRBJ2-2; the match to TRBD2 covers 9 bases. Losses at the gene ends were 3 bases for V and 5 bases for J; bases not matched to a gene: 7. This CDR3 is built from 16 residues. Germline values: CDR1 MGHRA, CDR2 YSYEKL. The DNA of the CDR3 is TGCGCCAGCAGCCACCCCAGCGGGGGGTGGACCGGGGAGCTGTTTTTT. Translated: CASSHPSGGWTGELFF.

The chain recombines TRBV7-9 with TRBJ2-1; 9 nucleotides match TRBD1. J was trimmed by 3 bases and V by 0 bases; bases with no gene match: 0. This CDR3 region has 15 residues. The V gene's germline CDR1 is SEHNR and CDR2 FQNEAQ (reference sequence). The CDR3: CASSLAGQGYNEQFF. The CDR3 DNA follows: TGTGCCAGCAGCTTAGCGGGACAGGGCTACAATGAGCAGTTCTTC.

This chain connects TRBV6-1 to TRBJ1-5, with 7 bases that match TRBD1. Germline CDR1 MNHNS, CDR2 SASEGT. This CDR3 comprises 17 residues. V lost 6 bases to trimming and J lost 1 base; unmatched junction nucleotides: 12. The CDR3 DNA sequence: TGTGCCAGCAGATTCGGACAGGAGGCTATAAGCAATCAGCCCCAGCATTTT. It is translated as CASRFGQEAISNQPQHF.

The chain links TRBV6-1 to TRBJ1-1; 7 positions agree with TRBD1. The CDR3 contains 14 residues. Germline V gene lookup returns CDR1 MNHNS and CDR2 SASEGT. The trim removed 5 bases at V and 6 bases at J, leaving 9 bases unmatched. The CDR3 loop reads CASSSHTGVAEAFF. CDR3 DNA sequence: TGTGCCAGCAGTAGCCATACAGGGGTCGCTGAAGCTTTCTTT.

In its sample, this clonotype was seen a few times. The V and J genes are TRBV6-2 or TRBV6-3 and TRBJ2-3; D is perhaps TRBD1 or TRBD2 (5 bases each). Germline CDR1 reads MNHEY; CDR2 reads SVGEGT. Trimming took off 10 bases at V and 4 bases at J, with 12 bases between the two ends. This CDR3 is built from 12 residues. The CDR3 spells CATLRGADTQYF. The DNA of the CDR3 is TGTGCCACCCTTAGGGGAGCAGATACGCAGTATTTT.

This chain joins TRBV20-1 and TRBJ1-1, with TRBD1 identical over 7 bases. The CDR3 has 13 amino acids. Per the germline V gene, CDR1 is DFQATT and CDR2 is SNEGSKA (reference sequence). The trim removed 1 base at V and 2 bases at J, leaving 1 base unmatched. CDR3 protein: CSARGTGNTEAFF. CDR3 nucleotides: TGCAGTGCTAGAGGGACAGGTAACACTGAAGCTTTCTTT.